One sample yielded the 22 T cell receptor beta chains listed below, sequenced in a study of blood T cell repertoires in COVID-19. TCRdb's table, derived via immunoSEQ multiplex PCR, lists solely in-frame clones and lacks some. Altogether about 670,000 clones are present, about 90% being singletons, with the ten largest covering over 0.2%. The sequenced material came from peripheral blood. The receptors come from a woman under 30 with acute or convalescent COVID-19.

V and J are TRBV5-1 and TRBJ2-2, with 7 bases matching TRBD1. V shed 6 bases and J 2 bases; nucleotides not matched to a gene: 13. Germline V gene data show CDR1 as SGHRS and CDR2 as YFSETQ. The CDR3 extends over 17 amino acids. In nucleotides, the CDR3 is TGCGCCAGCACACCACAGGGGTCTAAGCCTAACACCGGGGAGCTGTTTTTT. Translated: CASTPQGSKPNTGELFF.

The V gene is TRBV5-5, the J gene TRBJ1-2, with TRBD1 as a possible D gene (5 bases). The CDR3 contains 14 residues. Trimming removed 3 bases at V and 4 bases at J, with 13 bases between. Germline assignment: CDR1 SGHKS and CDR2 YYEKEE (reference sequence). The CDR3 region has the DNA TGTGCCAGCAGCTCCCAGGGACTGTCCTATGGCTACACCTTC. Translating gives CASSSQGLSYGYTF.

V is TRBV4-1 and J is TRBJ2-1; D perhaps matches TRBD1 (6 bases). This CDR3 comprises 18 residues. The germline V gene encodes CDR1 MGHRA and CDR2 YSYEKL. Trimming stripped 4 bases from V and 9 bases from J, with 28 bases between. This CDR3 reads CASSPNEGRGFTGSEQFF. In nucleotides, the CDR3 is TGCGCCAGCAGCCCAAACGAAGGCAGGGGATTTACAGGGAGTGAGCAGTTCTTC.

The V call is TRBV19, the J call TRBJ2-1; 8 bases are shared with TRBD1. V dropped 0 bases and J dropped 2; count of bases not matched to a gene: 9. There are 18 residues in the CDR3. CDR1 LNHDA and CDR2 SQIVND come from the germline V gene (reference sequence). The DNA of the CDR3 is TGTGCCAGTAGTATAGATCCCCCGACAGGGGTCCCCTACAATGAGCAGTTCTTC. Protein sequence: CASSIDPPTGVPYNEQFF.

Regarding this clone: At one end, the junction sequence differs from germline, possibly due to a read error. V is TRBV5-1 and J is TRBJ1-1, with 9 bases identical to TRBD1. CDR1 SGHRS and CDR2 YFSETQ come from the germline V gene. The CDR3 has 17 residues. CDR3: CAGSLPDRGPRNTEAFF. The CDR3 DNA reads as TGCGCCGGCAGCTTGCCGGACAGGGGCCCGAGGAACACTGAAGCTTTCTTT.

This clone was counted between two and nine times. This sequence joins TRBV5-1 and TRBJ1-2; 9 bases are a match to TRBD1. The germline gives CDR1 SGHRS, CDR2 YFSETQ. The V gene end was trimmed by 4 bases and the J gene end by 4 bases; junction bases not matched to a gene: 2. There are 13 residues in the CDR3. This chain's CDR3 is CASSGDRVYGYTF. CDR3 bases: TGCGCCAGCAGCGGGGACAGGGTCTATGGCTACACCTTC.

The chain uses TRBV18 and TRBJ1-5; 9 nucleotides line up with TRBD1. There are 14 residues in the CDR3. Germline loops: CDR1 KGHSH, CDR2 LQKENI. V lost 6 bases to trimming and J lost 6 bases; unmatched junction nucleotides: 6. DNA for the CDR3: TGTGCCAGCTCCCTCACAGGGGGCGTTCAGCCCCAGCATTTT. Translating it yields CASSLTGGVQPQHF.

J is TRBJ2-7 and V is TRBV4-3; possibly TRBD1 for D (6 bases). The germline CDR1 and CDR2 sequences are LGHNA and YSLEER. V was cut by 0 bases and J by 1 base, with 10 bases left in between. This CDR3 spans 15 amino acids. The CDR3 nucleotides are TGCGCCAGCAGCCAAGACGGGACATTTTCCTACGAGCAGTACTTC. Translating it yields CASSQDGTFSYEQYF.

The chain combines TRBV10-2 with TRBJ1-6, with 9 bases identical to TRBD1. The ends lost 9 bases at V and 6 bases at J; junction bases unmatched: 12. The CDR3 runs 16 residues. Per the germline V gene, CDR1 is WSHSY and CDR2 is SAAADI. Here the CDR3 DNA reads TGCGCCAGAGGGCTCTACAGGGGGCAGGGTAATTCACCCCTCCACTTT. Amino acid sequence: CARGLYRGQGNSPLHF.

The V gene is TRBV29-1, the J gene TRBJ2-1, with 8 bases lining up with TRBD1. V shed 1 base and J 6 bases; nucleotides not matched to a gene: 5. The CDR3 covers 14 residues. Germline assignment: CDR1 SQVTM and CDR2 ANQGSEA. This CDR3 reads CSVEARGLGNEQFF. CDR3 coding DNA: TGCAGCGTTGAAGCCAGGGGGCTCGGCAATGAGCAGTTCTTC.

CDR3 residues: CASSFGGGTEAFF. DNA of the CDR3: TGTGCCAGCAGTTTTGGGGGAGGTACTGAAGCTTTCTTT. This sequence joins TRBV27 and TRBJ1-1, with D perhaps matching TRBD1 (5 bases). This CDR3 comprises 13 residues. The germline gives CDR1 MNHEY, CDR2 SMNVEV (reference sequence). The V end was cut by 3 bases, the J end by 5 bases, with 10 bases between.

The CDR3 coding sequence is TGTGCCACCAGTGATTTAAGGGGGAAGCAGTTCTTC. Translated, it gives CATSDLRGKQFF. V gene TRBV24-1 combines with J gene TRBJ2-1, with TRBD1 as a possible D gene (6 bases). The V end lost 1 base, the J end lost 11 bases, and 8 bases lay between the germline ends. The CDR3 has 12 amino acids. CDR1 and CDR2 from the germline V gene are KGHDR and SFDVKD.

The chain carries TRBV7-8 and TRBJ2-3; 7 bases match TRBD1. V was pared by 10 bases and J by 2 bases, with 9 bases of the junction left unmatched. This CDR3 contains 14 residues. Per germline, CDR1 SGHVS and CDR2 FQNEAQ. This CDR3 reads CATKKQGYTDTQYF. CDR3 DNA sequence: TGTGCCACAAAAAAACAGGGGTACACAGATACGCAGTATTTT.

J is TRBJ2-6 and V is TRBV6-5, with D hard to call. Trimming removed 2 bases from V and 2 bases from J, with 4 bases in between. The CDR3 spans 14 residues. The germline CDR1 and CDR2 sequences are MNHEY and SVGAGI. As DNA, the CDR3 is TGTGCCAGCAGTTACGAGGCTGGGGCCAACGTCCTGACTTTC. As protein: CASSYEAGANVLTF.

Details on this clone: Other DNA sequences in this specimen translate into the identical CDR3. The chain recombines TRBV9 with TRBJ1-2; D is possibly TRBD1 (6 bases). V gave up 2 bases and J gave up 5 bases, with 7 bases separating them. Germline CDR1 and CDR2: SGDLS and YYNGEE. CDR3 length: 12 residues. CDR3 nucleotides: TGTGCCAGCAGCGTTGGACAGTATGGCTACACCTTC. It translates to CASSVGQYGYTF.

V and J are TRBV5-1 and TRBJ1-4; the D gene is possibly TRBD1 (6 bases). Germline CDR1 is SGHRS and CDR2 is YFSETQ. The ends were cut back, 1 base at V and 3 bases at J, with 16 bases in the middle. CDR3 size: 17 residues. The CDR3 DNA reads TGCGCCAGCAGCTTGTTGGCGGGGGCGAGGGCTAATGAAAAACTGTTTTTT. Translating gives CASSLLAGARANEKLFF.

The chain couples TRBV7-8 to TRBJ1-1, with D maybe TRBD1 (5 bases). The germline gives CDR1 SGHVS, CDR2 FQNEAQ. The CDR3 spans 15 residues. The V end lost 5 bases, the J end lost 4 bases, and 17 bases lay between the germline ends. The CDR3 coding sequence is TGTGCCAGCAGCACACCGACGGGGGGGAGCACTGAAGCTTTCTTT. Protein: CASSTPTGGSTEAFF.

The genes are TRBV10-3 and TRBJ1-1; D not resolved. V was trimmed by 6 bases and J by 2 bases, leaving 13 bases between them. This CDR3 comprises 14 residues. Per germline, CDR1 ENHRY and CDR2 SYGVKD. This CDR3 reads CAISEGVFNTEAFF. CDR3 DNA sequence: TGTGCCATCAGCGAGGGAGTTTTCAACACTGAAGCTTTCTTT.

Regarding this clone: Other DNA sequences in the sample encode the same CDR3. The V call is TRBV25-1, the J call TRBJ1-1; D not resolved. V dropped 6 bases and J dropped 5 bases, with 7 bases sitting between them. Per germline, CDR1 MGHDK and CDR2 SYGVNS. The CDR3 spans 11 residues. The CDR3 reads CASSRGTEAFF. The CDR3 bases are TGTGCCAGCAGCAGAGGGACTGAAGCTTTCTTT.

The CDR3 bases are TGTGCCAGTAGTATAGGCGGATACACTGAAGCTTTCTTT. Translating it yields CASSIGGYTEAFF. This chain joins TRBV19 and TRBJ1-1; D remains ambiguous. From germline, CDR1 is LNHDA and CDR2 SQIVND (reference sequence). CDR3 length: 13 residues. Trimming left V 1 base short and J 3 bases short, with 6 bases between.

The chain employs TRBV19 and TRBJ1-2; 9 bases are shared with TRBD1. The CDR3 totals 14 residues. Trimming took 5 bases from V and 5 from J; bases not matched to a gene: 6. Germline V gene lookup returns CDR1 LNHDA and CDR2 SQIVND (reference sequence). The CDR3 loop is CASSSSGQGYGYTF. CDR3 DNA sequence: TGTGCCAGTAGTTCGTCGGGACAGGGTTATGGCTACACCTTC.

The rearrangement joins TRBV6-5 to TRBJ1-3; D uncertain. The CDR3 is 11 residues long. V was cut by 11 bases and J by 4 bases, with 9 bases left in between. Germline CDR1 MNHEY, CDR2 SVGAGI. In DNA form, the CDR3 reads TGTGCCGCTAGACGGGGAAACACCATATATTTT. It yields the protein CAARRGNTIYF.